A single sample gave rise to the 25 T cell receptor beta chains below, sequenced in a study of blood T cell repertoires in COVID-19. The table came from immunoSEQ multiplex PCR; TCRdb's copy has only in-frame clones and leaves some out. The data hold more than 200,000 clones, with over 75% observed a single time. Specimen: PBMCs or T cells enriched from blood (not recorded which). These receptors came from a man aged 25 to 45 in a cohort exposed to, infected with or recovered from COVID-19 (not recorded which).

The V call is TRBV9, the J call TRBJ1-5; 8 bases are a match to TRBD1. The CDR3 has 14 amino acids. V dropped 0 bases and J dropped 6; count of bases not matched to a gene: 2. CDR1 SGDLS and CDR2 YYNGEE come from the germline V gene. CDR3 amino acids: CASSVADRGQPQHF. In DNA, the CDR3 is TGTGCCAGCAGCGTAGCCGACAGGGGTCAGCCCCAGCATTTT.

This clone occurred once. The rearrangement links TRBV28 to TRBJ2-5; TRBD1 agrees at 7 bases. J was trimmed by 1 base and V by 4 bases; bases with no gene match: 3. Germline V gene data show CDR1 as MDHEN and CDR2 as SYDVKM. This CDR3 is 14 amino acids long. CDR3: CASSYTGAQETQYF. The CDR3 DNA is TGTGCCAGCAGTTATACAGGGGCCCAAGAGACCCAGTACTTC.

This clone was detected once. The chain has TRBV4-3 and TRBJ1-6; no clear D gene. From germline, CDR1 is LGHNA and CDR2 YSLEER. This CDR3 is built from 17 residues. Trimming removed 0 bases from V and 2 bases from J, with 11 bases in between. The CDR3 DNA reads TGCGCCAGCAGCCAAGATCGGGGTACACCCTATAATTCACCCCTCCACTTT. It encodes CASSQDRGTPYNSPLHF.

A single count supports this clone. This sequence joins TRBV5-6 and TRBJ1-1; 7 bases match TRBD1. The CDR3 is 15 residues long. With V trimmed by 1 base and J by 4 bases, 7 bases remained unmatched. Germline-derived CDR1 and CDR2 are SGHDT and YYEEEE. CDR3 loop: CASSLTSGGGTEAFF. The CDR3 nucleotides are TGTGCCAGCAGCTTGACATCAGGGGGAGGCACTGAAGCTTTCTTT.

This clone was seen a single time. V and J are TRBV10-3 and TRBJ1-1, with D possibly matching TRBD1 (6 bases). This CDR3 comprises 13 residues. Between the trimmed V and J ends, which lost 7 bases and 8 bases, there was a span of 17 bases. Germline CDR1 ENHRY, CDR2 SYGVKD. The CDR3 is CAIISYLGGEAFF. The DNA of the CDR3 is TGTGCCATCATCTCGTACTTAGGGGGAGAAGCTTTCTTT.

The gene calls are TRBV3-1 (or the pseudogene TRBV3-2) and TRBJ1-6, with D possibly matching TRBD1 (5 bases). The CDR3 has 15 amino acids. Trimming shortened V by 1 base and J by 7 bases, and 11 bases separated the two germline ends. Germline V gives CDR1 LGHDT, CDR2 YNNKEL (reference sequence). Here the CDR3 reads CASSQVGGFNSPLHF. In DNA, the CDR3 is TGTGCCAGCAGCCAAGTCGGGGGGTTCAATTCACCCCTCCACTTT.

The chain links TRBV9 to TRBJ2-2, with 10 bases identical to TRBD1. V trimming: 0 bases; J trimming: 0 bases; junction bases outside the gene matches: 2. Per germline, CDR1 SGDLS and CDR2 YYNGEE. The length of the CDR3 is 17 residues. This CDR3 reads CASSVGDRGSNTGELFF. The CDR3, as DNA: TGTGCCAGCAGCGTAGGGGACAGGGGCTCGAACACCGGGGAGCTGTTTTTT.

This chain uses TRBV5-4 with TRBJ2-5, with 7 bases that match TRBD2. This CDR3 is 17 amino acids long. Germline CDR1 is SGHNT and CDR2 is YYREEE (reference sequence). Losses at the gene ends were 3 bases for V and 5 bases for J; bases not matched to a gene: 16. As DNA, the CDR3 is TGTGCCAGCAGCTCTTTTGATCTAGCGGACGAAGAGGAGACCCAGTACTTC. Translated, it gives CASSSFDLADEEETQYF.

This chain connects TRBV4-2 to TRBJ2-4; 16 nucleotides match TRBD2. Per the germline V gene, CDR1 is LGHNA and CDR2 is YNFKEQ. The V gene end was trimmed by 8 bases and the J gene end by 1 base; junction bases not matched to a gene: 8. The CDR3 has 18 amino acids. CDR3 DNA: TGTGCCAGCCAGGGACTAGCGGGAGGGCGGATTGCCAAAAACATTCAGTACTTC. Encoded protein: CASQGLAGGRIAKNIQYF.

The table lists this clone with many counts. This rearrangement joins TRBV28 to TRBJ1-5; 11 bases agree with TRBD1. Germline assignment: CDR1 MDHEN and CDR2 SYDVKM. CDR3 length: 17 amino acids. Trimming took 6 bases from V and 0 from J; bases not matched to a gene: 7. The CDR3 DNA reads TGTGCCAGCAGAAACCGGGACAGGGGGTATAGCAATCAGCCCCAGCATTTT. Translating gives CASRNRDRGYSNQPQHF.

The chain uses TRBV28 and TRBJ1-1; D unresolved. This CDR3 spans 15 amino acids. The V gene lost 5 bases and the J gene lost 5 bases, with 18 bases spanning the gap. Germline V gives CDR1 MDHEN, CDR2 SYDVKM. Here the CDR3 reads CASSLEIRTDTEAFF. DNA of the CDR3: TGTGCCAGCAGTCTAGAAATTCGAACGGATACTGAAGCTTTCTTT.

The chain uses TRBV4-1 and TRBJ1-6; D is possibly TRBD1 (6 bases). CDR1 MGHRA and CDR2 YSYEKL come from the germline V gene. This CDR3 is 15 amino acids long. Trimming stripped 1 base from V and 10 bases from J, with 14 bases between. The CDR3 bases are TGCGCCAGCAGCCAAGGGTGGCCAGGGGAATCACCCCTCCACTTT. The encoded protein is CASSQGWPGESPLHF.

This clone came up a few times. J is TRBJ1-3 and V is TRBV7-9; 7 positions match TRBD1. There are 16 residues in the CDR3. J lost 0 bases, V lost 5 bases, and 7 bases had no gene match. CDR1 and CDR2 (germline): SEHNR, FQNEAQ (reference sequence). CDR3 amino acids: CASSPYRGHSGNTIYF. The CDR3 DNA follows: TGTGCCAGCAGCCCCTACAGGGGCCACTCTGGAAACACCATATATTTT.

About this clone itself: Other nucleotide sequences in the sample specify the same CDR3. V is TRBV27 and J is TRBJ1-1; D gene ambiguous. Germline CDR1 MNHEY, CDR2 SMNVEV (reference sequence). The CDR3 sequence is 13 residues long. V was trimmed by 3 bases and J by 1 base, leaving 6 bases between them. The CDR3 protein is CASSLGANTEAFF. The CDR3 coding sequence is TGTGCCAGCAGTTTGGGCGCGAACACTGAAGCTTTCTTT.

The V gene is TRBV6-6, the J gene TRBJ2-2; 9 bases map to TRBD1. V was clipped by 1 base and J by 2 bases; unmatched bases: 2. CDR1 is MNHNY and CDR2 is SVGAGI in the germline V gene (reference sequence). CDR3 length: 16 residues. CDR3 nucleotides: TGTGCCAGCAGTTACTTGGGACAGGGAAACACCGGGGAGCTGTTTTTT. Protein product: CASSYLGQGNTGELFF.

This chain joins TRBV19 and TRBJ2-7; unclear D gene. V was clipped by 5 bases and J by 7 bases, with 12 bases between them. The CDR3 loop spans 12 amino acids. CDR1 is LNHDA, CDR2 SQIVND, per germline (reference sequence). The CDR3 is CASSGTAGEQYF. CDR3 coding DNA: TGTGCCAGTAGTGGAACAGCTGGAGAGCAGTACTTC.

The rearrangement links TRBV7-8 to TRBJ1-2; no clear D. Trimming took 1 base from V and 3 from J, leaving 15 bases between them. CDR1 and CDR2 from the germline V gene are SGHVS and FQNEAQ. This CDR3 spans 16 amino acids. The CDR3 loop reads CASSLVLGGFDYGYTF. CDR3 in DNA: TGTGCCAGCAGCTTAGTGTTGGGAGGTTTTGACTATGGCTACACCTTC.

This clone was found once. The J gene is TRBJ1-3, the V gene TRBV18; 7 bases are a match to TRBD1. The V gene end was trimmed by 6 bases and the J gene end by 3 bases; junction bases not matched to a gene: 5. Germline loops: CDR1 KGHSH, CDR2 LQKENI. The CDR3 runs to 14 residues. The CDR3: CASSSDRDGNTIYF. DNA of the CDR3: TGTGCCAGCTCGTCCGACAGGGATGGAAACACCATATATTTT.

The chain has TRBV7-8 and TRBJ2-5; 9 nucleotides agree with TRBD1. Germline-derived CDR1 and CDR2 are SGHVS and FQNEAQ. Trimming took 1 base from V and 5 from J; bases not matched to a gene: 8. The CDR3 length is 16 residues. In nucleotides, the CDR3 is TGTGCCAGCAGCTTAGAGAAAACAGGGGGCGATGAGACCCAGTACTTC. Amino acids: CASSLEKTGGDETQYF.

CDR3 nucleotide sequence: TGTGCCAGCAGTCGCCCCAGGGGAAACACCGGGGAGCTGTTTTTT. Translating gives CASSRPRGNTGELFF. This rearrangement joins TRBV28 to TRBJ2-2, with a tentative D call TRBD1 (6 bases). This CDR3 spans 15 amino acids. Germline V CDR1 and CDR2: MDHEN, SYDVKM. Trimming left V 5 bases short and J 2 bases short, with 12 bases between.

The V call is TRBV6-5, the J call TRBJ1-5, with D perhaps TRBD1 (6 bases). Trimming took 5 bases from V and 4 from J, leaving 12 bases between them. This CDR3 is 14 amino acids long. The germline V gene encodes CDR1 MNHEY and CDR2 SVGAGI. As DNA, the CDR3 is TGTGCCAGCAGTCTGACGCAGGGGAATCAGCCCCAGCATTTT. This encodes CASSLTQGNQPQHF.

The gene calls are TRBV11-1 and TRBJ1-4; no definite D call. Germline lookup yields CDR1 SGHAT and CDR2 FQDESV (reference sequence). V lost 3 bases and J lost 0, with 11 bases in between. CDR3 length equals 16 residues. CDR3 sequence: CASSLSVPTTNEKLFF. The CDR3 DNA is TGTGCCAGCAGCTTGAGCGTCCCCACAACTAATGAAAAACTGTTTTTT.

V is TRBV6-6 and J is TRBJ1-1, with TRBD1 as a possible D gene (5 bases). Trimming shortened V by 2 bases and J by 1 base, and 14 bases separated the two germline ends. CDR3 length: 16 residues. CDR1 is MNHNY, CDR2 SVGAGI, per germline (reference sequence). CDR3 sequence: CASSYGAGRGNTEAFF. In DNA form, the CDR3 reads TGTGCCAGCAGTTACGGGGCAGGAAGGGGGAACACTGAAGCTTTCTTT.

The CDR3 reads CASRDSGFSSYNEQFF. The DNA for the CDR3 is TGTGCCTCTCGGGACAGTGGGTTTAGCTCCTACAATGAGCAGTTCTTC. This chain joins TRBV19 and TRBJ2-1, with 7 bases fitting TRBD1. The CDR3 sequence is 16 residues long. V dropped 11 bases and J dropped 0; count of bases not matched to a gene: 13. Germline CDR1 and CDR2: LNHDA and SQIVND (reference sequence).

Details on this clone: Other DNA sequences in this sample translate to the same CDR3. The genes are TRBV11-2 and TRBJ2-7; maybe TRBD1 (6 bases). Germline values: CDR1 SGHAT, CDR2 FQNNGV. V was cut by 0 bases and J by 1 base, with 10 bases left in between. The CDR3 contains 15 residues. The CDR3 DNA reads TGTGCCAGCAGCTTAGAAGGCAGGGGTTCCTACGAGCAGTACTTC. Translating gives CASSLEGRGSYEQYF.